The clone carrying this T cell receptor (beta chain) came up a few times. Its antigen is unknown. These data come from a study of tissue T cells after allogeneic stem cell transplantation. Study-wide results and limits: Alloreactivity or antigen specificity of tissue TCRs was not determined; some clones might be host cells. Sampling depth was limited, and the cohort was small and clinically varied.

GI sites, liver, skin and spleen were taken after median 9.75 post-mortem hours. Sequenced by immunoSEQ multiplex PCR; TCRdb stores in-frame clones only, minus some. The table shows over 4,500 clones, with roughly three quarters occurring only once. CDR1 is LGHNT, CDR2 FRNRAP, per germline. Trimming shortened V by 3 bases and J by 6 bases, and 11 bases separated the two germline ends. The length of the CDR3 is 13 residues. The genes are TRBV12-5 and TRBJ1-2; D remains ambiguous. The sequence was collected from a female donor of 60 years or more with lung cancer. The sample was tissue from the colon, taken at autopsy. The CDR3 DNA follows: TGTGCTAGTGGTTTAAACAGTTGGAATGGCTACACCTTC. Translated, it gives CASGLNSWNGYTF.